The 16 T cell receptor beta chains below come from one sample, sequenced in a study of OX40 agonist ivuxolimab in advanced cancers. The repertoire was sequenced with immunoSEQ multiplex PCR; TCRdb's copy has only in-frame clones and lacks some. The sample lists around 150,000 clones, around 94% occurring once. This material consisted of CD4+ or CD8+ T cells sorted from blood, taken in a trial of the OX40 agonist ivuxolimab. The receptors derive from an adult with an advanced solid tumor such as melanoma, head and neck, liver or kidney cancer.

V is TRBV9 and J is TRBJ1-5; D perhaps matches TRBD1 (5 bases). CDR3 size: 15 residues. The ends were cut back, 3 bases at V and 9 bases at J, with 19 bases in the middle. In germline, CDR1 is SGDLS, CDR2 YYNGEE. The CDR3 nucleotides are TGTGCCAGCAGCGCCACGCTGGGGGAGGTGGGGCCCCAGCATTTT. Its translation: CASSATLGEVGPQHF.

This clone was seen a handful of times. CDR3 in amino acids: CASSYSSGFNSPLHF. The CDR3 coding sequence is TGTGCCAGCAGTTACTCGTCGGGGTTTAATTCACCCCTCCACTTT. The gene calls are TRBV6-5 and TRBJ1-6; D not certain. Per germline, CDR1 MNHEY and CDR2 SVGAGI. This CDR3 comprises 15 residues. Trimming left V 0 bases short and J 6 bases short, with 9 bases between.

The CDR3 loop reads CASIRRYSGNTEAFF. The CDR3 nucleotides read TGTGCCAGCATCCGAAGGTATTCGGGCAACACTGAAGCTTTCTTT. V and J are TRBV2 and TRBJ1-1; D gene ambiguous. The germline V and J ends were trimmed by 7 bases and 2 bases, with 17 bases remaining between them. The CDR3 is 15 amino acids. Germline values: CDR1 SNHLY, CDR2 FYNNEI.

The V call is TRBV6-6, the J call TRBJ2-1; D remains ambiguous. This CDR3 comprises 10 residues. Germline-derived CDR1 and CDR2 are MNHNY and SVGAGI (reference sequence). V lost 6 bases and J 4 bases, leaving 1 base between the germline ends. CDR3 bases: TGTGCCAGCAGATACAATGAGCAGTTCTTC. As protein: CASRYNEQFF.

This clone has a handful of counts. The gene calls are TRBV10-2 and TRBJ1-2; 11 nucleotides line up with TRBD1. The germline gives CDR1 WSHSY, CDR2 SAAADI. This CDR3 contains 15 residues. After removal of 3 bases from V and 4 bases from J, the junction contained 4 bases not matched to a gene. The CDR3 DNA sequence: TGCGCCAGCAGTGATTCTGGACAGGGGGCCTATGGCTACACCTTC. Residues: CASSDSGQGAYGYTF.

The sample holds one count of this clone. The rearrangement links TRBV28 to TRBJ2-2; 8 bases match TRBD2. The CDR3 contains 15 residues. Germline assignment: CDR1 MDHEN and CDR2 SYDVKM. Trimming took 2 bases from V and 4 from J; bases not matched to a gene: 3. The CDR3 loop is CASSLSGRATGELFF. DNA of the CDR3: TGTGCCAGCAGTTTAAGCGGGAGAGCCACCGGGGAGCTGTTTTTT.

This clone occurred a few times. This chain uses TRBV19 with TRBJ2-7; tentative D call: TRBD1 (5 bases). The CDR3 has 13 amino acids. Germline V gives CDR1 LNHDA, CDR2 SQIVND (reference sequence). Trimming removed 5 bases from V and 3 bases from J, with 11 bases in between. CDR3 coding DNA: TGTGCCAGTAGTTCCGACAGAGGCTACGAGCAGTACTTC. It codes for CASSSDRGYEQYF.

This rearrangement joins TRBV5-6 to TRBJ1-1, with TRBD1 matching over 7 bases. Looked up from germline, CDR1 is SGHDT and CDR2 is YYEEEE. Germline trimming cut 4 bases from V and 4 bases from J; bases unmatched to any gene: 7. The CDR3 runs to 14 residues. The DNA of the CDR3 is TGTGCCAGCAGCCTGACAGGGACCCCCACTGAAGCTTTCTTT. This translates into CASSLTGTPTEAFF.

The chain joins TRBV9 to TRBJ2-1; the D is unclear. The germline CDR1 and CDR2 sequences are SGDLS and YYNGEE. V lost 4 bases and J 6 bases, leaving 14 bases between the germline ends. The CDR3 loop spans 14 amino acids. The chain's CDR3 is CASSPRMAGNEQFF. DNA for the CDR3: TGTGCCAGCAGCCCCCGTATGGCTGGCAATGAGCAGTTCTTC.

The CDR3 bases are TGTGCCAGCAGTTACTCGGGACAGGGGGGAGACACCATATATTTT. This encodes CASSYSGQGGDTIYF. The V call is TRBV6-5, the J call TRBJ1-3, with TRBD1 matching over 11 bases. Germline V gene sequence: CDR1 MNHEY, CDR2 SVGAGI. The CDR3 contains 15 residues. The trim removed 0 bases at V and 8 bases at J, leaving 3 bases unmatched.

This clone has only one observation. The chain joins TRBV10-3 to TRBJ2-3; D call uncertain. The CDR3 runs to 11 residues. Germline CDR1 reads ENHRY; CDR2 reads SYGVKD. V was cut by 2 bases and J by 8 bases, with 5 bases left in between. CDR3 bases: TGTGCCATCAGTGAGAGAGTTACGCAGTATTTT. Its translation is CAISERVTQYF.

J is TRBJ2-2 and V is TRBV7-9; D unclear. V was pared by 6 bases and J by 6 bases, with 11 bases between. CDR1 SEHNR and CDR2 FQNEAQ come from the germline V gene (reference sequence). There are 13 residues in the CDR3. CDR3 DNA: TGTGCCAGCAGAGAGCTTGGGGCCGGGGAGCTGTTTTTT. As protein: CASRELGAGELFF.

In this sample, this clone turned up a few times. V usage is TRBV9 and J usage is TRBJ1-3; D is ambiguous. CDR1 and CDR2 (germline): SGDLS, YYNGEE. This CDR3 contains 12 residues. Trimming stripped 6 bases from V and 0 bases from J, with 4 bases between. The CDR3 sequence: CASKSSGNTIYF. CDR3 bases: TGTGCCAGCAAGAGCTCTGGAAACACCATATATTTT.

The V gene is TRBV19, the J gene TRBJ1-1; no clear D gene. From germline, CDR1 is LNHDA and CDR2 SQIVND (reference sequence). This CDR3 has 13 residues. Trimming took 3 bases from V and 2 from J, leaving 7 bases between them. The CDR3 here is CASSIRGNTEAFF. The CDR3 DNA reads TGTGCCAGTAGTATTCGGGGTAACACTGAAGCTTTCTTT.

The CDR3 DNA is TGTGCCAGCAGTCCTTCGGGGGGGTCCACCGAAGCTTTCTTT. It translates to CASSPSGGSTEAFF. The V and J genes are TRBV6-5 and TRBJ1-1; TRBD1 might be the D (5 bases). With 5 bases removed from V and 8 bases from J, the gap between germline ends came to 18 bases. The CDR3 sequence is 14 residues long. Germline lookup yields CDR1 MNHEY and CDR2 SVGAGI.

The sample holds one count of this clone. V and J are TRBV6-1 and TRBJ2-1; TRBD2 matches at 8 bases. In germline, CDR1 is MNHNS, CDR2 SASEGT. The CDR3 totals 18 residues. V gave up 2 bases and J gave up 0 bases; unmatched junction bases: 9. CDR3 loop: CASSELVAGLYSYNEQFF. CDR3 DNA: TGTGCCAGCAGTGAACTGGTAGCGGGATTATACTCCTACAATGAGCAGTTCTTC.